This TCR beta chain comes out of a study of blood T cell repertoires in COVID-19. Generated by immunoSEQ multiplex PCR, the TCRdb table keeps only in-frame clones and is missing some. The profile shows 70,000 to 90,000 clones, approximately 81% of them singletons. Germline CDR1 MRHNA, CDR2 SNTAGT. This CDR3 contains 14 residues. V was trimmed by 10 bases and J by 3 bases, leaving 13 bases between them. The rearrangement uses TRBV6-4 and TRBJ1-6, with D perhaps matching TRBD1 (6 bases). The TCR comes from a woman aged 55-69 years with acute or convalescent COVID-19. Source material: peripheral blood. CDR3 nucleotide sequence: TGTGCCACCTCGGACAGCCTCTATAATTCACCCCTCCACTTT. It translates to CATSDSLYNSPLHF.